This T cell receptor beta chain was retrieved from a study of cytomegalovirus exposure and HLA in healthy donors. CDR3 length: 13 residues. Germline lookup yields CDR1 MNHEY and CDR2 SMNVEV (reference sequence). The V gene lost 8 bases and the J gene lost 0 bases, with 8 bases spanning the gap. Primers for the PCR totalled 60 Vbeta and 13 Jbeta. This table comes from immunoSEQ multiplex PCR, and its TCRdb copy is limited to in-frame clones, with some not included. Here the sample spans 140,000 to 150,000 clones, about 75% being singletons. This chain uses TRBV27 with TRBJ2-4; D call uncertain. Sequencing was performed on PBMCs. The clonotype was recovered from a man younger than 40 in good health and CMV-seronegative. CDR3 DNA sequence: TGTGCCAGCCTCCGGGTAGCCAAAAACATTCAGTACTTC. Its protein is CASLRVAKNIQYF.